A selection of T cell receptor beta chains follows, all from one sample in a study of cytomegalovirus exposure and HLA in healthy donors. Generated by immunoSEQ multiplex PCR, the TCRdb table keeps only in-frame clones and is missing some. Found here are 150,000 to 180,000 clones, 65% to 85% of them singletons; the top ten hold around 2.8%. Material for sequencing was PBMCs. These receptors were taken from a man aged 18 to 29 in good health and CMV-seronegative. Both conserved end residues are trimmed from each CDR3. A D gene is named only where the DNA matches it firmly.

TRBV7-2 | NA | ASSLAQGPTGGYT
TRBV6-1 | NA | ASSEGAAYNEQF
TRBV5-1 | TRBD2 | ASSLGLAGRNEQF
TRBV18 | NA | ASSPPSLEGTQY
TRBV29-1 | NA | SVGNSLNTEAF
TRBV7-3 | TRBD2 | ASSSQPLAGGGSDTQY
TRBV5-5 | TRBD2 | ASSLDGQGGETQY
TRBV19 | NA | ASWSGNTEAF
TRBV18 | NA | ASSPQSEPNIQY
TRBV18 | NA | ASSLPGQETQY
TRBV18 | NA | ASSPLGLNSQNTEAF
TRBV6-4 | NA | ASSDSPGGYGANVLT
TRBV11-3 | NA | ASSLAVTYEQY
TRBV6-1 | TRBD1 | ASSAGGYLGATIY
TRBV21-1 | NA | ASSKVATGGPSSYNEQF
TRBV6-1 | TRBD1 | ASRIGQGYFEQY
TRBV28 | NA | ASSLRTAVSKDGH
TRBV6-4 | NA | ASEILGQGPSLEAF
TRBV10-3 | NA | ASSRTENSPLH
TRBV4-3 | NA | ASSQDLGQRGYGYT
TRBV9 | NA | ASSVVGRPGTGELF
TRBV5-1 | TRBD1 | ASSGQGAPGQPQH
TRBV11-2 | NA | ASSPRLGNEQF
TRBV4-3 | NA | ASSQDREIWHEKLF
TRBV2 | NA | ASRNAVYGYT
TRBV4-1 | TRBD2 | ASSPGLAGGLAKNSQY
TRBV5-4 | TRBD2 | ASSRTSGRADTQY
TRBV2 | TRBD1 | ASREGTGEEKLF
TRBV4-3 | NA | ASSQERGAGSEAF
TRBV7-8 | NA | ASSLDRPRSGNTIY
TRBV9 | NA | ASSVSGSDQPQH
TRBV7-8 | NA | ASSLESRYQPQH
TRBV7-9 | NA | ASSLGGKSRQPQH
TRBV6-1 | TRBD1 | ASSEEGQSYGYT
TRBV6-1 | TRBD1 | ASSETGNARGAF
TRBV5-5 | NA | ASSLNGAFDTEAF